This T cell receptor (beta chain) was observed in a study of molecular identifiers for immune sequencing clone quantification. Study-wide findings and caveats: Clonotypes surpassing 20 RNA copies contained over 99% of effector molecules, versus under 1% in naive cells. Spiked-in Jurkat TCR RNA corresponding to one cell was reported as detectable against 750,000 to 1,000,000 naive cells.

Naive CD8 sequencing libraries were generated from 20,000 to 1,000,000 sorted cells, with 10%, 30% or 50% RNA as input. In TCRdb, the PCR reads were re-called with MiXCR into one record per CDR3 protein. This sample has some 91,000 distinct CDR3 sequences, with roughly 26% found just once. About this clonotype itself: What it binds is not known. At one of its ends the junction is not consistent with the germline gene, which may arise from a read error.

Germline CDR1 reads MGHRA; CDR2 reads YSYEKL. The CDR3 runs to 16 residues. The chain recombines TRBV4-1 with TRBJ2-2, with 11 bases aligning to TRBD2. The sequence came from a human donor in good health. Some libraries in this study had Jurkat cell RNA spiked in. Sample: naive CD8+ T cells from blood, with Jurkat cell RNA spiked in. Stated subset: FACS-sorted CD8+CD4-CCR7+CD45RA+ naive T cells. The CDR3 sequence: CASSQLAGGRTGALFF. The CDR3 DNA is TGCGCCAGCAGCCAACTAGCGGGGGGACGGACCGGGGCGCTGTTTTTT.